The 29 T cell receptor beta chains in this list originate from one sample, sequenced in a study of T cell responses to AZD1222 COVID-19 vaccine. Clones were sequenced by immunoSEQ multiplex PCR, and TCRdb holds only the in-frame ones, with some missing. The repertoire holds 65,000 to 70,000 clones, 83% seen once, with roughly 6% in the top ten. The source material was peripheral blood, sampled 28 days after the second AZD1222 dose. The receptors here all came from an adult who received the AZD1222 COVID-19 vaccine.

J is TRBJ1-2 and V is TRBV5-5; no firm D call. Germline-derived CDR1 and CDR2 are SGHKS and YYEKEE (reference sequence). V gave up 1 base and J gave up 2 bases, with 0 bases separating them. The length of the CDR3 is 11 residues. The CDR3: CASSLNYGYTF. In DNA, the CDR3 is TGTGCCAGCAGCTTGAACTATGGCTACACCTTC.

The V and J genes are TRBV9 and TRBJ1-1; perhaps TRBD1 as D (5 bases). This CDR3 is built from 14 residues. V lost 4 bases, J lost 5 bases, and 15 bases lay in between. From germline, CDR1 is SGDLS and CDR2 YYNGEE. The CDR3, as DNA: TGTGCCAGCAGCTACGACGGGGGGAAGACTGAAGCTTTCTTT. It translates to CASSYDGGKTEAFF.

The V and J genes are TRBV28 and TRBJ2-3, with TRBD2 matching 7 bases. Germline values: CDR1 MDHEN, CDR2 SYDVKM. The junction had 8 bases not matched to a gene; V was cut back by 5 bases and J by 0 bases. This CDR3 has 16 residues. The CDR3 sequence: CASSKVSGVSTDTQYF. The CDR3 DNA reads as TGTGCCAGCAGTAAGGTCAGCGGGGTTAGCACAGATACGCAGTATTTT.

The chain links TRBV4-3 to TRBJ1-4; 8 bases align to TRBD1. Germline trimming cut 0 bases from V and 6 bases from J; bases unmatched to any gene: 3. The CDR3 sequence is 15 residues long. The germline V gene encodes CDR1 LGHNA and CDR2 YSLEER. The chain's CDR3 is CASSQETGEDEKLFF. The DNA of the CDR3 is TGCGCCAGCAGCCAAGAGACAGGGGAAGATGAAAAACTGTTTTTT.

This sequence joins TRBV5-1 and TRBJ1-3; TRBD1 is a possible D gene (5 bases). CDR1 and CDR2 (germline): SGHRS, YFSETQ. V was shortened by 4 bases and J by 0 bases, with 11 bases between the two germline ends. The CDR3 sequence is 15 residues long. Here the CDR3 DNA reads TGCGCCAGCAGCCCCTCCGGGACCTCTGGAAACACCATATATTTT. Translating gives CASSPSGTSGNTIYF.

The chain combines TRBV24-1 with TRBJ2-1; 7 bases are a match to TRBD1. Per germline, CDR1 KGHDR and CDR2 SFDVKD. This CDR3 region has 13 residues. V lost 3 bases, J lost 10 bases, and 5 bases stayed unmatched. The CDR3 DNA reads as TGTGCCACCAGTGATCGTTACAGGGGAGAGCAGTTCTTC. Amino acids: CATSDRYRGEQFF.

This chain uses TRBV9 with TRBJ2-7, with TRBD1 matching over 7 bases. The J segment lost 0 bases and the V segment lost 3 bases, leaving 3 bases of the junction unmatched. The germline CDR1 and CDR2 sequences are SGDLS and YYNGEE. The CDR3 has 14 residues. The CDR3 DNA sequence: TGTGCCAGCAGCGCTGGGGACAGCTCCTACGAGCAGTACTTC. Translation gives CASSAGDSSYEQYF.

This sequence joins TRBV10-1 and TRBJ1-2; 9 bases align to TRBD1. J gave up 6 bases and V 8 bases, and 7 bases lay outside the gene matches. The germline gives CDR1 WNHNN, CDR2 SYGVQD (reference sequence). CDR3 size: 13 residues. The CDR3 protein is CASGLQGADGYTF. DNA for the CDR3: TGCGCCAGCGGATTACAGGGGGCAGATGGCTACACCTTC.

This clone was recorded many times. The chain carries TRBV6-5 and TRBJ1-4, with D unclear. This CDR3 has 14 residues. V was pared by 6 bases and J by 3 bases, with 11 bases between. Looked up from germline, CDR1 is MNHEY and CDR2 is SVGAGI. CDR3 bases: TGTGCCAGCAGAAGAACGGCGTCTAATGAAAAACTGTTTTTT. Its protein is CASRRTASNEKLFF.

The chain joins TRBV5-1 to TRBJ2-2; weak D call: TRBD1 (6 bases). CDR1 and CDR2 from the germline V gene are SGHRS and YFSETQ. V was trimmed by 3 bases and J by 6 bases, leaving 15 bases between them. The CDR3 length is 15 residues. The CDR3 sequence: CASSSTGWYAGELFF. The CDR3 DNA sequence: TGCGCCAGCAGCTCAACAGGGTGGTACGCCGGGGAGCTGTTTTTT.

The genes are TRBV19 and TRBJ2-3; TRBD2 might be the D (6 bases). This CDR3 comprises 17 residues. V lost 3 bases, J lost 0 bases, and 16 bases lay in between. Germline V lookup: CDR1 LNHDA, CDR2 SQIVND (reference sequence). The CDR3 reads CASSISGPSTSTDTQYF. The DNA of the CDR3 is TGTGCCAGTAGTATTAGCGGCCCCTCAACTAGCACAGATACGCAGTATTTT.

The chain combines TRBV4-1 with TRBJ1-1; 7 nucleotides agree with TRBD1. Germline loops: CDR1 MGHRA, CDR2 YSYEKL. The CDR3 has 16 amino acids. V was pared by 4 bases and J by 3 bases, with 11 bases of the junction left unmatched. DNA for the CDR3: TGCGCCAGCAGCCCTGCTGGACAGGCCGGCTACACTGAAGCTTTCTTT. It specifies CASSPAGQAGYTEAFF.

The chain recombines TRBV27 with TRBJ1-1, with TRBD1 matching 8 bases. Trimming took 6 bases from V and 5 from J; bases not matched to a gene: 2. Germline CDR1 is MNHEY and CDR2 is SMNVEV (reference sequence). The CDR3 is made up of 12 amino acids. DNA of the CDR3: TGTGCCAGCAGGCGGGACAGGACTGAAGCTTTCTTT. Translation: CASRRDRTEAFF.

This clone was seen a few times. V gene TRBV18 combines with J gene TRBJ1-1; D remains ambiguous. The CDR3 contains 14 residues. V was pared by 2 bases and J by 2 bases, with 9 bases between. The germline gives CDR1 KGHSH, CDR2 LQKENI. As DNA, the CDR3 is TGTGCCAGCTCACCAATCGGCTCCAACACTGAAGCTTTCTTT. This encodes CASSPIGSNTEAFF.

This clone has more than one count but fewer than ten. The chain employs TRBV2 and TRBJ1-4; a weak D match, TRBD1 (6 bases). Trimming shortened V by 4 bases and J by 7 bases, and 19 bases separated the two germline ends. CDR1 SNHLY and CDR2 FYNNEI come from the germline V gene. CDR3 length: 16 residues. CDR3 in amino acids: CASSVLVGTNGEKLFF. The DNA for the CDR3 is TGTGCCAGCAGTGTGCTGGTGGGGACAAATGGTGAAAAACTGTTTTTT.

The V and J genes are TRBV12-3 or TRBV12-4 and TRBJ2-1; tentative D call: TRBD2 (5 bases). The CDR3 runs to 12 residues. V dropped 8 bases and J dropped 5 bases, with 10 bases sitting between them. As DNA, the CDR3 is TGTGCCAGCGGCGAGGGAAACAATGAGCAGTTCTTC. Encoded protein: CASGEGNNEQFF.

V usage is TRBV14 and J usage is TRBJ1-4; D ambiguous. This CDR3 has 15 residues. Germline V gene sequence: CDR1 SGHDN, CDR2 FVKESK. V was trimmed by 5 bases and J by 8 bases, leaving 18 bases between them. The CDR3 DNA follows: TGTGCCAGCAGCATCTCGGACCCTAGGTCGGAAAAACTGTTTTTT. Encoded protein: CASSISDPRSEKLFF.

The J gene is TRBJ2-1, the V gene TRBV11-2, with 8 nucleotides matching TRBD1. Germline V gene data show CDR1 as SGHAT and CDR2 as FQNNGV. V lost 5 bases, J lost 7 bases, and 7 bases stayed unmatched. This CDR3 spans 14 amino acids. CDR3 loop: CASSINRGYNEQFF. In nucleotides, the CDR3 is TGTGCCAGCAGCATCAACAGGGGGTATAATGAGCAGTTCTTC.

This clone has only a few counts. The chain has TRBV6-5 and TRBJ1-2; D perhaps matches TRBD1 (5 bases). With 5 bases removed from V and 4 bases from J, the gap between germline ends came to 14 bases. The germline CDR1 and CDR2 sequences are MNHEY and SVGAGI. The CDR3 is 14 residues long. CDR3 residues: CASSPGTQIYGYTF. CDR3 DNA: TGTGCCAGCAGTCCCGGGACCCAGATCTATGGCTACACCTTC.

The rearrangement joins TRBV3-1 (or the pseudogene TRBV3-2) to TRBJ2-3, with D possibly TRBD1 on 6 matching bases. Trimming left V 4 bases short and J 4 bases short, with 9 bases between. The CDR3 consists of 13 residues. Germline CDR1 LGHDT, CDR2 YNNKEL (reference sequence). The CDR3 DNA reads as TGTGCCAGCAGCCCCCGGACAGCAGATACGCAGTATTTT. Protein: CASSPRTADTQYF.

The chain's CDR3 is CASTPTRSRQIRQPQHF. The CDR3, as DNA: TGTGCCAGCACGCCAACGAGATCCCGACAGATTCGTCAGCCCCAGCATTTT. This chain joins TRBV28 and TRBJ1-5; D is possibly TRBD1 (5 bases). Trimming took off 7 bases at V and 6 bases at J, with 25 bases between the two ends. The length of the CDR3 is 17 residues. CDR1 is MDHEN, CDR2 SYDVKM, per germline.

This clone was counted only a few times. V is TRBV19 and J is TRBJ1-5; D is uncertain. Per germline, CDR1 LNHDA and CDR2 SQIVND (reference sequence). This CDR3 has 14 amino acids. V was trimmed by 5 bases and J by 9 bases, leaving 17 bases between them. As DNA, the CDR3 is TGTGCCAGTAGTTTTCGGGTCCTGAATTGGCCCCAGCATTTT. Encoded protein: CASSFRVLNWPQHF.

For this clone: The sample contains more than one DNA sequence encoding this CDR3. V usage is TRBV3-1 (or the pseudogene TRBV3-2) and J usage is TRBJ1-2, with TRBD1 matching 8 bases. CDR3 length: 13 residues. With 4 bases clipped from V and 5 bases from J, the junction kept 3 bases outside the gene matches. Germline CDR1 LGHDT, CDR2 YNNKEL (reference sequence). CDR3 coding DNA: TGTGCCAGCAGCCTCACAGGGGGATATGGCTACACCTTC. Translated, it gives CASSLTGGYGYTF.

The genes are TRBV5-1 and TRBJ1-2; 9 bases match TRBD1. CDR1 is SGHRS and CDR2 is YFSETQ in the germline V gene. The V segment lost 5 bases and the J segment 7 bases; nucleotides outside the gene matches: 6. This CDR3 has 13 amino acids. In nucleotides, the CDR3 is TGCGCCAGCAGTGTGGGACAGGGCGCTGGCTACACCTTC. Its protein product is CASSVGQGAGYTF.

The chain is built from TRBV11-2 and TRBJ1-5; D not certain. V was clipped by 5 bases and J by 3 bases, with 11 bases between them. Germline V gene lookup returns CDR1 SGHAT and CDR2 FQNNGV. This CDR3 comprises 14 residues. CDR3 DNA: TGTGCCAGCAGCCCGGACGGATACAATCAGCCCCAGCATTTT. This codes for CASSPDGYNQPQHF.

The V call is TRBV13, the J call TRBJ1-1; D call uncertain. There are 14 residues in the CDR3. Germline CDR1 and CDR2: PRHDT and FYEKMQ (reference sequence). Trimming left V 4 bases short and J 2 bases short, with 11 bases between. The CDR3 region is CASSSRRGNTEAFF. The CDR3 DNA sequence: TGTGCCAGCAGCTCCCGACGGGGTAACACTGAAGCTTTCTTT.

The chain recombines TRBV7-9 with TRBJ1-1; D is ambiguous. The CDR3 length is 15 residues. The germline CDR1 and CDR2 sequences are SEHNR and FQNEAQ (reference sequence). V was pared by 0 bases and J by 4 bases, with 12 bases between. The CDR3 DNA is TGTGCCAGCAGCTTAGCGGGGATCCGGACCACTGAAGCTTTCTTT. Protein product: CASSLAGIRTTEAFF.

The chain recombines TRBV19 with TRBJ1-5; 9 bases line up with TRBD1. The ends lost 5 bases at V and 3 bases at J; junction bases unmatched: 5. The CDR3 is 15 amino acids. The germline V gene encodes CDR1 LNHDA and CDR2 SQIVND (reference sequence). This CDR3 is CASSSGQGNNQPQHF. The CDR3 DNA reads as TGTGCCAGTAGTTCGGGACAGGGAAACAATCAGCCCCAGCATTTT. Using reference TRBV19 and TRBJ1-5 for the parts outside the CDR3, the full variable domain is DGGITQSPKYLFRKEGQNVTLSCEQNLNHDAMYWYRQDPGQGLRLIYYSQIVNDFQKGDIAEGYSVSREKKESFPLTVTSAQKNPTAFYLCASSSGQGNNQPQHFGDGTRLSIL.

The rearrangement links TRBV19 to TRBJ2-3, with TRBD2 matching 11 bases. The CDR3 extends over 15 amino acids. Germline-derived CDR1 and CDR2 are LNHDA and SQIVND (reference sequence). With 3 bases clipped from V and 3 bases from J, the junction kept 2 bases outside the gene matches. CDR3 nucleotides: TGTGCCAGTAGTATGACTAGCGGGGAAACAGATACGCAGTATTTT. This codes for CASSMTSGETDTQYF.